A selection of T cell receptor beta chains follows, all from one sample in a study of OX40 agonist ivuxolimab in advanced cancers. Clones were sequenced by immunoSEQ multiplex PCR, and TCRdb holds only the in-frame ones, with some missing. Among roughly 92,000 clones listed, roughly 80% were seen once. This material consisted of CD4+ or CD8+ T cells sorted from blood, taken in a trial of the OX40 agonist ivuxolimab. The receptors were gathered from an adult with an advanced solid tumor such as melanoma, head and neck, liver or kidney cancer. Both conserved end residues are part of each CDR3. Fields, in order: clone size, D gene, V gene, J gene, CDR3 DNA, CDR3 protein. The D gene is left open where the match is weak. Where a row states a size, it is once, few, many or the class of an expanded clone; other rows omit it.

>once|-|TRBV18|TRBJ1-1
TGTGCCAGCTCACCGACAGGTGGGACGAACACTGAAGCTTTCTTT
CASSPTGGTNTEAFF
>-|TRBD1|TRBV2|TRBJ1-2
TGTGCCACTTCCAGGGGGCAATATGGCTACACCTTC
CATSRGQYGYTF
>-|-|TRBV7-9|TRBJ1-1
TGTGCCAGCAGCTTAGTATACTCGGAAGCTTTCTTT
CASSLVYSEAFF
>-|TRBD2|TRBV7-3|TRBJ2-7
TGTGCCAGCAGTACTAGCGGGAGAGTTTACGAGCAGTACTTC
CASSTSGRVYEQYF
>-|-|TRBV7-8|TRBJ1-3
TGTGCCAGCTTCCAGGGCTCCTCTGGAAACACCATATATTTT
CASFQGSSGNTIYF
>-|-|TRBV7-2|TRBJ1-5
TGTGCCAGCAGCTTAAGTGGGGGGGGAAATCAGCCCCAGCATTTT
CASSLSGGGNQPQHF
>-|-|TRBV14|TRBJ2-1
TGTGCCAGCAGCCGCCTCGGGTTCGATGAGCAGTTCTTC
CASSRLGFDEQFF
>-|-|TRBV7-2|TRBJ2-7
TGTGCCAGCAGCTCAGGACAGGCAAGCGGGCCCTACGAGCAGTACTTC
CASSSGQASGPYEQYF
>few|-|TRBV2|TRBJ1-5
TGTGCCACCCAATTGACACCAAATCAGCCCCAGCATTTT
CATQLTPNQPQHF
>-|TRBD1|TRBV11-2|TRBJ2-3
TGTGCCAGCAGCTATGAGCTGGGACAGACCAGGGGTACGCAGTATTTT
CASSYELGQTRGTQYF
>-|-|TRBV5-1|TRBJ2-7
TGCGCCAGCAGCTTGGCCGCCGAGTGGGCGGGCGAGCAGTACTTC
CASSLAAEWAGEQYF
>-|-|TRBV21-1|TRBJ1-1
TGTGCCAGCAGCAAAGTACAGGGCCAGGAGAACACTGAAGCTTTCTTT
CASSKVQGQENTEAFF
>-|TRBD2|TRBV7-9|TRBJ2-5
TGTGCCAGCAGCCCCCGATTAGCGGGAGAGGTTGGAGAGACCCAGTACTTC
CASSPRLAGEVGETQYF
>-|-|TRBV10-1|TRBJ1-2
TGCGCCAGCAGTGAGGCACTCCCAGGACCCTCGGCCTATGGCTACACCTTC
CASSEALPGPSAYGYTF
>few|-|TRBV9|TRBJ1-6
TGTGCCAGCAGCGGCCAAGGGCAGTTTAATTCACCCCTCCACTTT
CASSGQGQFNSPLHF
>few|-|TRBV9|TRBJ1-1
TGTGCCAGCAGCGTAGGAACAGGAGGGAACACTGAAGCTTTCTTT
CASSVGTGGNTEAFF
>-|TRBD1|TRBV27|TRBJ2-7
TGTGCCAGCAGGAGTTTGGGGACAGGGGGAGGGTCCTACGAGCAGTACTTC
CASRSLGTGGGSYEQYF
>-|-|TRBV12-1|TRBJ2-7
TGTGCCAGCAGCTTTGAGAGCGGAAGGAACTTC
CASSFESGRNF
>-|TRBD1|TRBV15|TRBJ2-2
TGTGCCACCAGCAGGGCTCCGGGACAGGCGTCCCGTTCGAACACCGGGGAGCTGTTTTTT
CATSRAPGQASRSNTGELFF
>many|-|TRBV7-7|TRBJ2-7
TGTGCCAGAATGAGCGGAGAGAACTACGAGCAGTACTTC
CARMSGENYEQYF
>-|-|TRBV4-1|TRBJ2-5
TGCGCCAGCAGCCTCGAACTAGATTTGGAGCAGTACTTC
CASSLELDLEQYF
>-|TRBD1|TRBV6-5|TRBJ1-1
TGTGCCAGCAGTTGGACAGGGTATAACACTGAAGCTTTCTTT
CASSWTGYNTEAFF
>few|-|TRBV6-1|TRBJ1-6
TGTGCCAGCAGCGTTGACAGAAAAATCGGTTCACCCCTCCACTTT
CASSVDRKIGSPLHF
>-|-|TRBV6-6|TRBJ1-1
TGTGCCAGCAGTTACTTCCCAGGGGTCAACACTGAAGCTTTCTTT
CASSYFPGVNTEAFF
>-|-|TRBV18|TRBJ1-2
TGTGCCAGCTCACCACCGAAAGGAGAGGGCCCCTATGGCTACACCTTC
CASSPPKGEGPYGYTF
>-|-|TRBV6-6|TRBJ1-1
TGTGCCAGCAGGTGGACGGTGCGCACTGAAGCTTTCTTT
CASRWTVRTEAFF
>-|-|TRBV7-9|TRBJ1-1
TGTGCCAGCATCCCAGCGGGGAGGACTGAAGCTTTCTTT
CASIPAGRTEAFF
>-|-|TRBV30|TRBJ1-4
TGTGCCTGGAGTGTACCCAGTCCTTCCCCTAATGAAAAACTGTTTTTT
CAWSVPSPSPNEKLFF
>-|-|TRBV11-1|TRBJ2-5
TGTGCCAGCAGCTTAGACCCGGTATTCACCCAGTACTTC
CASSLDPVFTQYF
>few|TRBD1|TRBV30|TRBJ1-5
TGTGCCTGGACACAGGGGGCGAGAGAACAGCCCCAGCATTTT
CAWTQGAREQPQHF
>-|TRBD1|TRBV11-2|TRBJ2-7
TGTGCCAGCCGCCCAGGGGGAAATTCCTACGAGCAGTACTTC
CASRPGGNSYEQYF
>-|TRBD2|TRBV18|TRBJ2-5
TGTGCCAGCTCACTCGGGACTAGCGGGAAAGAGACCCAGTACTTC
CASSLGTSGKETQYF
>-|-|TRBV11-3|TRBJ1-1
TGTGCCAGCAGCGTCCAGGCTACGGGTGAAGCTTTCTTT
CASSVQATGEAFF
>-|TRBD1|TRBV6-5|TRBJ2-7
TGTGCCAGCCGTGCAGGGGGCCCCTTCGGCTGGGAGCAGTACTTC
CASRAGGPFGWEQYF
>-|-|TRBV19|TRBJ2-1
TGTGCCAGTAGTCCGGCCCAGGGGCGTAATGAGCAGTTCTTC
CASSPAQGRNEQFF
>-|TRBD1|TRBV4-3|TRBJ1-5
TGCGCCAGCAGCCAGGACAGGGATAGCAATCAGCCCCAGCATTTT
CASSQDRDSNQPQHF
>-|TRBD1|TRBV15|TRBJ1-2
TGTGCCACCAGCAACAGGGGTAACTATGGCTACACCTTC
CATSNRGNYGYTF
>-|TRBD1|TRBV27|TRBJ1-6
TGTGCCAGCCACCGGGACAGGGAGAATTCACCCCTCCACTTT
CASHRDRENSPLHF
>-|TRBD2|TRBV9|TRBJ2-2
TGTGCCAGCAGCGTTTCTAGCGGGACGACGAACACCGGGGAGCTGTTTTTT
CASSVSSGTTNTGELFF
>-|-|TRBV7-2|TRBJ2-5
TGTGCCAGCAGCCTCGGGACGGACCAAGGGACCCAGTACTTC
CASSLGTDQGTQYF
>-|-|TRBV19|TRBJ2-2
TGTGCCAGTAGTACAGCCTTGGACATACCCCTGCCCGGGGAGCTGTTTTTT
CASSTALDIPLPGELFF
>-|-|TRBV5-1|TRBJ2-5
TGCGCCAGCAGCTTGGTTCCCTCTCAAGAGACCCAGTACTTC
CASSLVPSQETQYF
>-|-|TRBV7-7|TRBJ1-1
TGTGCCAGCAGCTTAATGGGGGGGACTGAAGCTTTCTTT
CASSLMGGTEAFF
>few|-|TRBV28|TRBJ2-6
TGTGCCAGCAGCGGAGGGGGCCTCTCTGGGGCCAACGTCCTGACTTTC
CASSGGGLSGANVLTF
>-|TRBD1|TRBV5-5|TRBJ2-3
TGTGCCAGCAGCTTGCTACAGGGGGGAGTCCTGGATACGCAGTATTTT
CASSLLQGGVLDTQYF